The 21 T cell receptor beta chains given below trace back to one sample, sequenced in a study of cytotoxic CD8 clonotypes in ibrutinib-treated CLL listed by TCRdb under 2021. The time point label of this sample denotes: progressive disease on ibrutinib. Libraries were built with the immunoSEQ multiplex PCR assay. TCRdb stores this immuneACCESS table with in-frame sequences only. Part of the clones is absent; in the studies checked, under half of the shortfall reflects unresolved V genes, and no reason is known for the rest. Recorded for this sample are 11,000 or so clones; around 81% of them occurred a single time. The top ten hold 20% to 25% of the sample. The sample in question was PBMCs, obtained at disease progression, from a patient treated with ibrutinib. The receptors were gathered from a human donor with chronic lymphocytic leukemia.

In its sample, this clone was seen once. The rearrangement uses TRBV28 and TRBJ1-5; D is uncertain. Germline values: CDR1 MDHEN, CDR2 SYDVKM. This CDR3 is 13 amino acids long. The ends were cut back, 6 bases at V and 3 bases at J, with 9 bases in the middle. CDR3 coding DNA: TGTGCCAGCAGAATCCCTCCCAATCAGCCCCAGCATTTT. The encoded protein is CASRIPPNQPQHF.

This chain links TRBV5-6 with TRBJ2-6; either TRBD1 or TRBD2 may fit D (5 bases each). Germline V gene data show CDR1 as SGHDT and CDR2 as YYEEEE. The CDR3 has 18 residues. With 3 bases removed from V and 0 bases from J, the gap between germline ends came to 16 bases. The CDR3 sequence is CASSSGAGYISGANVLTF. CDR3 sequence (DNA): TGTGCCAGCAGCTCCGGGGCAGGGTACATCTCTGGGGCCAACGTCCTGACTTTC.

The J gene is TRBJ2-1, the V gene TRBV4-1, with TRBD2 matching over 14 bases. With 2 bases clipped from V and 3 bases from J, the junction kept 9 bases outside the gene matches. Germline V gene lookup returns CDR1 MGHRA and CDR2 YSYEKL. The CDR3 contains 19 residues. The DNA for the CDR3 is TGCGCCAGCAGCCAAAGTTTTGGACTAGCGGGAGGACTCTACAATGAGCAGTTCTTC. Its translation: CASSQSFGLAGGLYNEQFF.

V is TRBV10-2 and J is TRBJ2-1; D is unresolved. The germline CDR1 and CDR2 sequences are WSHSY and SAAADI. The V and J ends lost 3 bases and 3 bases respectively, with 3 bases between them. There are 12 residues in the CDR3. Written as DNA, the CDR3 is TGCGCCAGCAGTGACCTCTACAATGAGCAGTTCTTC. This encodes CASSDLYNEQFF.

V usage is TRBV5-1 and J usage is TRBJ1-3, with 7 bases lining up with TRBD1. The CDR3 runs 14 residues. With V trimmed by 2 bases and J by 2 bases, 1 base remained unmatched. Germline V CDR1 and CDR2: SGHRS, YFSETQ. CDR3 DNA: TGCGCCAGCAGCTTTGGACAGGCTGGAAACACCATATATTTT. Its translation: CASSFGQAGNTIYF.

The V call is TRBV27, the J call TRBJ2-2, with D perhaps matching TRBD2 (6 bases). Germline V gives CDR1 MNHEY, CDR2 SMNVEV (reference sequence). This CDR3 spans 15 amino acids. Trimming pared 0 bases from V and 4 bases from J, leaving 9 bases between. In nucleotides, the CDR3 is TGTGCCAGCAGTTTATCTCCGGGAGCCACCGGGGAGCTGTTTTTT. This codes for CASSLSPGATGELFF.

The chain uses TRBV5-4 and TRBJ2-1, with 11 bases that match TRBD2. Germline V gene lookup returns CDR1 SGHNT and CDR2 YYREEE (reference sequence). The CDR3 has 16 amino acids. V dropped 4 bases and J dropped 0; count of bases not matched to a gene: 3. This CDR3 is CASSRLAGSSYNEQFF. The DNA for the CDR3 is TGTGCCAGCAGCAGACTAGCGGGGTCCTCCTACAATGAGCAGTTCTTC.

This clone appeared a few times. The rearrangement joins TRBV6-1 to TRBJ1-3, with 10 bases identical to TRBD1. This CDR3 has 16 amino acids. Germline V gene sequence: CDR1 MNHNS, CDR2 SASEGT. V shed 1 base, J shed 5 bases, and the junction held 5 bases outside the gene matches. CDR3 sequence (DNA): TGTGCCAGCAGTGAAGTAGCGGGACAGGGGAGAAACACCATATATTTT. It translates to CASSEVAGQGRNTIYF.

V gene TRBV19 combines with J gene TRBJ2-1, with 8 bases that match TRBD1. Germline V lookup: CDR1 LNHDA, CDR2 SQIVND (reference sequence). This CDR3 contains 15 residues. After removal of 5 bases from V and 0 bases from J, the junction contained 3 bases not matched to a gene. In DNA form, the CDR3 reads TGTGCCAGTAGTCGACAGGGGAGCTCCTACAATGAGCAGTTCTTC. Amino acids: CASSRQGSSYNEQFF.

This chain connects TRBV11-1 to TRBJ2-7, with 13 bases lining up with TRBD2. This CDR3 has 18 amino acids. Germline assignment: CDR1 SGHAT and CDR2 FQDESV (reference sequence). J was trimmed by 1 base and V by 3 bases; bases with no gene match: 9. CDR3 sequence reads: CASSLYGLAGAGSYEQYF. CDR3 in DNA: TGTGCCAGCAGCTTGTATGGACTAGCGGGAGCGGGATCCTACGAGCAGTACTTC.

The rearrangement joins TRBV5-6 to TRBJ2-7, with no clear D. This CDR3 has 11 residues. V was cut by 0 bases and J by 4 bases, with 2 bases left in between. The germline V gene encodes CDR1 SGHDT and CDR2 YYEEEE. CDR3 region: CASSLGYEQYF. The CDR3 nucleotides are TGTGCCAGCAGCTTGGGATACGAGCAGTACTTC.

This sequence joins TRBV10-1 and TRBJ2-6; TRBD2 is a possible D gene (5 bases). V was cut by 6 bases and J by 3 bases, with 6 bases left in between. Germline CDR1 is WNHNN and CDR2 is SYGVQD (reference sequence). This CDR3 has 13 amino acids. CDR3 DNA: TGCGCCAGCAGCGGAGGTGGGGCCAACGTCCTGACTTTC. This sequence encodes CASSGGGANVLTF.

The genes are TRBV6-5 and TRBJ1-1, with D hard to call. The CDR3 has 11 amino acids. Germline loops: CDR1 MNHEY, CDR2 SVGAGI. Trimming shortened V by 7 bases and J by 1 base, and 4 bases separated the two germline ends. The CDR3 coding sequence is TGTGCCAGCAACGGGAACACTGAAGCTTTCTTT. Protein product: CASNGNTEAFF.

The CDR3 region is CASSLKPSADTQYF. In DNA, the CDR3 is TGTGCCAGCAGCTTAAAGCCCAGCGCAGATACGCAGTATTTT. The chain couples TRBV11-1 to TRBJ2-3; D remains ambiguous. V lost 2 bases to trimming and J lost 4 bases, with 10 bases between them. Germline V gene sequence: CDR1 SGHAT, CDR2 FQDESV (reference sequence). The CDR3 length is 14 residues. Using reference TRBV11-1 and TRBJ2-3 for the parts outside the CDR3, the full variable domain is EAEVAQSPRYKITEKSQAVAFWCDPISGHATLYWYRQILGQGPELLVQFQDESVVDDSQLPKDRFSAERLKGVDSTLKIQPAELGDSAMYLCASSLKPSADTQYFGPGTRLTVL.

J is TRBJ2-1 and V is TRBV27; 7 bases match TRBD2. J lost 6 bases, V lost 10 bases, and 12 bases had no gene match. Germline CDR1 reads MNHEY; CDR2 reads SMNVEV (reference sequence). The CDR3 contains 14 residues. CDR3 amino acids: CATELAGDGNEQFF. The CDR3 bases are TGTGCCACCGAACTGGCGGGAGATGGCAATGAGCAGTTCTTC.

The CDR3 DNA sequence: TGTGCCAGCAGCTTCGATTGGCGGGACCCTTCCACAGATACGCAGTATTTT. Amino acid sequence: CASSFDWRDPSTDTQYF. This chain joins TRBV5-6 and TRBJ2-3; tentative D call: TRBD2 (6 bases). V gave up 2 bases and J gave up 2 bases, with 18 bases separating them. CDR1 is SGHDT and CDR2 is YYEEEE in the germline V gene. The CDR3 contains 17 residues.

As to this clone: The germline gene is not matched at one end of the junction; a read error may be the cause. This chain links TRBV5-3 with TRBJ1-2; D is ambiguous. TRBV5-3 carries the ORF label, with uncertain function. The CDR3 extends over 9 amino acids. CDR3 sequence (DNA): TGTGCCAGCAAGCGGGCACCTAACTTC. Residues: CASKRAPNF.

The J gene is TRBJ2-3, the V gene TRBV28; D could derive from TRBD1 or TRBD2 (5 bases each). CDR1 and CDR2 from the germline V gene are MDHEN and SYDVKM. This CDR3 region has 12 residues. The CDR3 is CGGWDGAGTQYF. Here the CDR3 DNA reads TGTGGGGGTTGGGACGGCGCTGGGACGCAGTATTTT.

The V gene is TRBV18, the J gene TRBJ1-2; D is uncertain. V lost 1 base and J 2 bases, leaving 11 bases between the germline ends. There are 15 residues in the CDR3. Germline-derived CDR1 and CDR2 are KGHSH and LQKENI. The CDR3 region has the DNA TGTGCCAGCTCACCACTGGTGGCGGGGAACTATGGCTACACCTTC. This sequence encodes CASSPLVAGNYGYTF.

The chain carries TRBV21-1 and TRBJ2-7; the table names TRBD1, a call not compared with the DNA. TRBV21-1 is an annotated pseudogene. The CDR3 sequence is 13 residues long. This chain's CDR3 is CASSKDRVDEQYF. The CDR3 DNA follows: TGTGCCAGCAGCAAAGACAGGGTTGACGAGCAGTACTTC.

By sample fraction, this clone is hyperexpanded. The chain employs TRBV4-1 and TRBJ1-5, with D unclear. The germline V and J ends were trimmed by 4 bases and 6 bases, with 16 bases remaining between them. This CDR3 is 15 amino acids long. Germline V CDR1 and CDR2: MGHRA, YSYEKL. Written as DNA, the CDR3 is TGCGCCAGCAGCCCCGGACTCTCGGTGGGTCAGCCCCAGCATTTT. It yields the protein CASSPGLSVGQPQHF.